These 11 T cell receptor beta chains were all obtained from the same sample, sequenced in a study of blood T cell repertoires in COVID-19 (dated by TCRdb to 2020 to 2022). The library was built by means of the immunoSEQ multiplex PCR assay. In TCRdb, the immuneACCESS table is reduced to in-frame sequences with V and J assigned. These tables do not hold every clone; where another copy was compared, an unresolved V gene accounts for under half, and the others remain unexplained. Across this sample there are a few hundred thousand clones, with about 89% seen only once. The ten biggest clones cover less than 1% of the sample. The sequenced sample was peripheral blood. The receptors shown here come from a woman between 40 and 55 years old who had recovered from COVID-19.

The genes are TRBV12-3 or TRBV12-4 and TRBJ2-7; unclear D gene. The V gene lost 4 bases and the J gene lost 3 bases, with 4 bases spanning the gap. The CDR3 has 11 residues. The CDR3 DNA sequence: TGTGCCAGCAGTTCCTTCTACGAGCAGTACTTC. Protein product: CASSSFYEQYF.

This clone occurred once. V is TRBV7-9 and J is TRBJ1-5; perhaps TRBD1 as D (5 bases). This CDR3 is 14 amino acids long. Per germline, CDR1 SEHNR and CDR2 FQNEAQ (reference sequence). Between the trimmed V and J ends, which lost 1 base and 6 bases, there was a span of 10 bases. CDR3 protein: CASSLVGAGQPQHF. Written as DNA, the CDR3 is TGTGCCAGCAGCTTAGTAGGGGCTGGTCAGCCCCAGCATTTT.

The CDR3 DNA follows: TGTGCCAGCAGCCCGGGACTAGCGGGAGCAGGTACCGGGGAGCTGTTTTTT. Translated, it gives CASSPGLAGAGTGELFF. The chain employs TRBV7-3 and TRBJ2-2, with 14 nucleotides matching TRBD2. V lost 5 bases to trimming and J lost 5 bases; unmatched junction nucleotides: 7. Germline V gene lookup returns CDR1 SGHTA and CDR2 FQGTGA. There are 17 residues in the CDR3.

This clone was observed a single time. The chain recombines TRBV5-1 with TRBJ2-7; TRBD2 matches 9 bases. J was trimmed by 3 bases and V by 3 bases; bases with no gene match: 13. CDR3 length: 17 amino acids. The germline CDR1 and CDR2 sequences are SGHRS and YFSETQ. CDR3 in DNA: TGCGCCAGCAGCTCTGGTTTAGCGGGAGCGGGCGACTACGAGCAGTACTTC. The encoded protein is CASSSGLAGAGDYEQYF.

The rearrangement links TRBV18 to TRBJ2-1; 12 bases line up with TRBD2. Germline V CDR1 and CDR2: KGHSH, LQKENI. With 3 bases clipped from V and 4 bases from J, the junction kept 7 bases outside the gene matches. There are 17 residues in the CDR3. The CDR3 DNA sequence: TGTGCCAGCTCACCTCGGACTAGCGGGAAAGTGTACAATGAGCAGTTCTTC. It is translated as CASSPRTSGKVYNEQFF.

The J gene is TRBJ1-1, the V gene TRBV3-1 (or the pseudogene TRBV3-2); possible D gene TRBD1, 5 bases. Germline V lookup: CDR1 LGHDT, CDR2 YNNKEL (reference sequence). V lost 2 bases, J lost 6 bases, and 7 bases lay in between. The CDR3 loop spans 12 amino acids. The CDR3 here is CASSQQGSEAFF. CDR3 bases: TGTGCCAGCAGCCAACAGGGTTCTGAAGCTTTCTTT.

The chain links TRBV11-3 to TRBJ2-5, with D hard to call. The CDR3 length is 11 residues. V dropped 4 bases and J dropped 5 bases, with 5 bases sitting between them. Per germline, CDR1 SGHNT and CDR2 YENEEA. CDR3 nucleotide sequence: TGTGCCAGCAGCTCCTCGGAGACCCAGTACTTC. Protein product: CASSSSETQYF. Based on the CDR3 plus reference TRBV11-3 and TRBJ2-5, the full variable domain is EAGVVQSPRYKIIEKKQPVAFWCNPISGHNTLYWYLQNLGQGPELLIRYENEEAVDDSQLPKDRFSAERLKGVDSTLKIQPAELGDSAVYLCASSSSETQYFGPGTRLLVL.

The rearrangement uses TRBV4-2 and TRBJ2-2; 9 nucleotides agree with TRBD1. Trimming cost V 4 bases and J 7 bases; bases outside gene matches: 7. CDR3 length: 15 residues. From germline, CDR1 is LGHNA and CDR2 YNFKEQ. The CDR3 region is CASSPRQGVGGELFF. As DNA, the CDR3 is TGTGCCAGCAGCCCCCGACAGGGGGTTGGCGGGGAGCTGTTTTTT.

V gene TRBV7-2 combines with J gene TRBJ2-5, with TRBD1 matching 10 bases. V shed 5 bases, J shed 3 bases, and the junction held 15 bases outside the gene matches. Germline V CDR1 and CDR2: SGHTA, FQGNSA. The CDR3 length is 18 residues. The CDR3 reads CASSPKGTGEGKKETQYF. As DNA, the CDR3 is TGTGCCAGCAGCCCAAAGGGGACAGGGGAGGGGAAAAAAGAGACCCAGTACTTC.

V is TRBV9 and J is TRBJ2-1, with 7 bases fitting TRBD2. The junction had 20 bases not matched to a gene; V was cut back by 4 bases and J by 10 bases. The CDR3 contains 17 residues. CDR1 is SGDLS, CDR2 YYNGEE, per germline. CDR3 in amino acids: CASSTRLAEVGGGEQFF. DNA of the CDR3: TGTGCCAGCAGCACAAGATTAGCGGAGGTGGGGGGAGGGGAGCAGTTCTTC.

The genes are TRBV18 and TRBJ2-3; 13 positions agree with TRBD2. V was pared by 3 bases and J by 10 bases, with 7 bases of the junction left unmatched. This CDR3 is 15 amino acids long. Germline CDR1 is KGHSH and CDR2 is LQKENI. The CDR3 DNA follows: TGTGCCAGCTCACCCGGGACTAGCGGGATTGGTGCGCAGTATTTT. Protein sequence: CASSPGTSGIGAQYF.